The T cell receptor (beta chain) described here comes from a study of blood T cell repertoires in COVID-19 (TCRdb year 2020). Some background on the complete study: The collaborator samples originated in the United States, Italy and Spain and spanned the acute and convalescent phases of COVID-19. The material from the prospective study consisted of cDNA or gDNA derived from T cells, B-cell-depleted T cells, or PBMCs. Deeply sampled blood TCRbeta repertoires from subjects exposed to, actively infected with, or recovered from COVID-19 were included in the dataset. The repertoires were made available in a free public database intended to serve as a resource for research on the immune response to SARS-CoV-2. Samples were obtained from the ongoing ImmuneRACE study (first 160 participants) and from over 1,000 subjects provided by 6 global collaborators. Nearly every sample came with metadata listing a de-identified subject ID, COVID-19 status, age in years and sex. HLA class I and class II types, where available, came from metadata supplied by the sample provider rather than from assay-based typing.

The immunoSEQ Assay, a bias-controlled multiplex PCR, was used to amplify TCRbeta CDR3 regions from genomic DNA. Per the source publication's procedure: The number of nucleated cells in each sample was estimated from the amplification of reference gene primers within the assay. To quantify the absolute abundance of each unique TCRbeta CDR3 rearrangement, sequence reads were collapsed and filtered. Productive Simpson clonality was computed per sample as the square root of Simpson's diversity index over productive rearrangements. The table comes from immuneACCESS by way of TCRdb, which keeps in-frame sequences with V and J called. Part of the clones is missing from these tables; in studies checked, under half for an unresolved V gene and the rest for unknown reasons. The V and J calls and clone size were taken over from that table, and D and trimming were inferred from the DNA. This sample has 470,000 or so clones in its table, and approximately 85% of those were observed once. The leading ten clones occupy 3.2% of the sample.

To note about this clone: The specificity of this receptor is unknown. Base qualities are missing; no much larger clone stands one base away.

Whole blood was collected in K2EDTA tubes by collaborating institutions according to the institutions' own protocols. For TCRbeta analysis, collaborators shipped samples as frozen whole blood, isolated PBMCs, or DNA extracted from either of those sample types. Here is what the overall study found, with its caveats: Clinical and demographic metadata were provided uncurated, with the amount varying by source and participant.

CDR1 and CDR2 (SEHNR, FQNEAQ) derive from the germline V gene (reference sequence). The CDR3 measures 14 amino acids from cysteine to phenylalanine. The sequence is cut down to CDR3 DNA, 42 bases in frame from base 1. The germline V end is reduced by 1 base and the J end by 6 bases; junction bases left unmatched: 3. Here the chain combines TRBV7-9 and TRBJ1-2; the junction holds 9 bases that match TRBD1. Specimen: peripheral blood. This receptor was taken from a human donor in a cohort sampled during active COVID-19. The CDR3 has the sequence CASSLDRGLNGYTF. The DNA is TGTGCCAGCAGCTTAGACAGGGGGCTTAATGGCTACACCTTC.